The clone carrying this TCR beta chain was picked up a small number of times. Here immunoSEQ multiplex PCR was the method, and the copy in TCRdb shows in-frame clones only, minus some. The sample shows 1 million to 1.2 million clones, about 72% of them seen only once. The data are from a study of shared clonotypes between healthy human individuals. Background on the study: Per donor, three plates held CD4 naive cells, three held CD4 memory, two held CD8 naive and one held CD8 memory.

In germline, CDR1 is MNHEY, CDR2 SMNVEV (reference sequence). Between the trimmed V and J ends, which lost 3 bases and 0 bases, there was a span of 12 bases. The CDR3 has 16 residues. The chain recombines TRBV27 with TRBJ2-1; possibly TRBD1 for D (6 bases). Sequences were obtained from memory CD4+ T cells from PBMCs. Subset meaning: CD45RA-negative fraction. The sequence was collected from a man younger than 30 in good health. Some clones in this sample may be carry-over from other donors' samples. The CDR3 nucleotides are TGTGCCAGCAGTTTCCGACAGGCGAGCTCCTACAATGAGCAGTTCTTC. It encodes CASSFRQASSYNEQFF.